This entry lists 5 T cell receptor beta chains sequenced from one sample in a study of post-analysis software for immune sequencing data. Study-level findings and limits: Several TRBV segments were more frequent in patients than controls; TRBV5-6, TRBV5-1 and TRBV20-1 belonged to this group.

cDNA libraries of TCR beta carried unique molecular identifiers. From the PCR reads, TCRdb called clonotypes with MiXCR, one entry per CDR3 protein. The data contain 700,000 to 900,000 distinct CDR3 sequences, 40% to 55% of them singletons. Their target antigens are unknown. The sequenced sample consisted of blood. The source of these receptors is a girl under 18 with multiple sclerosis.

The gene calls are TRBV27 and TRBJ2-1; the D call may be TRBD1 or TRBD2 (5 bases each). Germline V gene data show CDR1 as MNHEY and CDR2 as SMNVEV (reference sequence). CDR3 length: 13 amino acids. The V gene lost 10 bases and the J gene lost 8 bases, with 18 bases spanning the gap. The CDR3 reads CATWGMTADEQFF. The CDR3 DNA follows: TGTGCCACTTGGGGAATGACAGCGGATGAGCAGTTCTTC.

The V call is TRBV20-1, the J call TRBJ1-2, with 7 bases matching TRBD1. Trimming removed 6 bases from V and 8 bases from J; junction bases left unmatched: 12. In germline, CDR1 is DFQATT, CDR2 SNEGSKA (reference sequence). The CDR3 extends over 13 amino acids. The CDR3 here is CSASRDSAWGYTF. The CDR3 nucleotides are TGCAGTGCGAGCCGGGACAGCGCTTGGGGCTACACCTTC.

To note about this clonotype: Germline and junction disagree at one end, which may indicate a read error. This chain joins TRBV5-1 and TRBJ2-5; TRBD2 matches at 7 bases. The CDR3 totals 16 residues. Germline assignment: CDR1 SGHRS and CDR2 YFSETQ. CDR3 region: CASSLVGGDPQETQYF. The CDR3 nucleotides are TGCGCCAGTAGCTTGGTGGGGGGGGACCCCCAAGAGACCCAGTACTTC.

The chain employs TRBV6-5 and TRBJ2-6; the D gene could be TRBD1 or TRBD2 (6 bases each). Germline CDR1 is MNHEY and CDR2 is SVGAGI. The CDR3 has 16 amino acids. Trimming took 10 bases from V and 3 from J, leaving 19 bases between them. CDR3 coding DNA: TGTGCCACCCGGGGGCGGTCGGGAGTTGGGGCCAACGTCCTGACTTTC. Its protein is CATRGRSGVGANVLTF.

This clonotype was seen a handful of times. The rearrangement joins TRBV12-3 or TRBV12-4 to TRBJ2-7, with 10 nucleotides matching TRBD2. There are 15 residues in the CDR3. V lost 2 bases, J lost 7 bases, and 8 bases stayed unmatched. The CDR3 is CASSLRASGSGEQYF. The CDR3 DNA sequence: TGTGCCAGCAGTTTAAGGGCTAGCGGGAGCGGGGAGCAGTACTTC.